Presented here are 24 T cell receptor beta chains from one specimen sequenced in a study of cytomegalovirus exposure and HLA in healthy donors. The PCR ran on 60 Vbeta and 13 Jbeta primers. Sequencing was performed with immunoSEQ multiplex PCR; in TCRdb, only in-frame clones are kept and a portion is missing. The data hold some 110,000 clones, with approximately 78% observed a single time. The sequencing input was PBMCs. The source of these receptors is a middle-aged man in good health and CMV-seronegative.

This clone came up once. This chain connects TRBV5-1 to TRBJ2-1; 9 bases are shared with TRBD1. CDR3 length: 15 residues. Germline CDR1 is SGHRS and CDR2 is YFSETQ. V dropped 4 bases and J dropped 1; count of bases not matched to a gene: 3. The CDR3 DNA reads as TGCGCCAGCAGCCCGACAGGGGGGTCCTACAATGAGCAGTTCTTC. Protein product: CASSPTGGSYNEQFF.

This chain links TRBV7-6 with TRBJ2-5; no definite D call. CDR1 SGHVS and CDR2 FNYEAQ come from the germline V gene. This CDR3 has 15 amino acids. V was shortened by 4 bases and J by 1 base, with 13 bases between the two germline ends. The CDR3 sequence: CASSSTQLTQETQYF. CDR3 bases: TGTGCCAGCAGCTCCACCCAACTAACCCAAGAGACCCAGTACTTC.

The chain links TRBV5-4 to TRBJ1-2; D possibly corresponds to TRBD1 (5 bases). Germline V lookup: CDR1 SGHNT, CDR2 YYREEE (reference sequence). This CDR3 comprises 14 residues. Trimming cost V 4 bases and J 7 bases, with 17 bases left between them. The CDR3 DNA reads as TGTGCCAGCAGCCCCGGGGGGGTCAAAGGTGGCTACACCTTC. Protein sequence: CASSPGGVKGGYTF.

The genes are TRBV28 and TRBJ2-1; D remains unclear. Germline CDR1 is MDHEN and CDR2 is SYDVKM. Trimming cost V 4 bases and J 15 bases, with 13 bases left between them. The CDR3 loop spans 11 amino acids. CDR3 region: CASSSTAKRFF. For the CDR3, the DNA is TGTGCCAGCAGTTCGACCGCGAAGCGGTTCTTC.

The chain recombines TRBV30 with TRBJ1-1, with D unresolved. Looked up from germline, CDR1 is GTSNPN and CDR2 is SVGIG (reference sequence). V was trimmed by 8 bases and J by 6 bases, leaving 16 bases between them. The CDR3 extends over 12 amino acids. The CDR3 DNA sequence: TGTGCCGGGCTTCGGGGTTACGCTGAAGCTTTCTTT. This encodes CAGLRGYAEAFF.

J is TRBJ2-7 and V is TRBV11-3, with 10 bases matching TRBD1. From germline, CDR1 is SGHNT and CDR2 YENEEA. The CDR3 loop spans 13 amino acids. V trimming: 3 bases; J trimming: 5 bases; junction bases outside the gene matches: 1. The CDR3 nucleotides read TGTGCCAGCAGCTTGACAGGGGGCCACGAGCAGTACTTC. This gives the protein CASSLTGGHEQYF.

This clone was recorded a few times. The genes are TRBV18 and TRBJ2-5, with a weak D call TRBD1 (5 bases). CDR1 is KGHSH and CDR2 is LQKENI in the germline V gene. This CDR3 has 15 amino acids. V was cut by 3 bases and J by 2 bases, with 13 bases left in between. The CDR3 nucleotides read TGTGCCAGCTCACCCCACAAAGGGGAACAAGAGACCCAGTACTTC. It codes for CASSPHKGEQETQYF.

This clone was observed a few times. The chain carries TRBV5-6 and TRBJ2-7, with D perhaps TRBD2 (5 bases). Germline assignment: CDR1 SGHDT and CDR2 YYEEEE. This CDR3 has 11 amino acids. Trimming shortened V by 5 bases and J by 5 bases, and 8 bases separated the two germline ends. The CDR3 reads CASRWRDEQYF. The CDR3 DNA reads TGTGCCAGCAGATGGCGGGACGAGCAGTACTTC.

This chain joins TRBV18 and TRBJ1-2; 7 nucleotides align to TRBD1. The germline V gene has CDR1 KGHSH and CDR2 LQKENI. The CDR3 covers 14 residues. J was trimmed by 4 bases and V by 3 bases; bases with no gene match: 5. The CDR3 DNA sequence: TGTGCCAGCTCACCTACAGGGGTTTCCTATGGCTACACCTTC. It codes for CASSPTGVSYGYTF.

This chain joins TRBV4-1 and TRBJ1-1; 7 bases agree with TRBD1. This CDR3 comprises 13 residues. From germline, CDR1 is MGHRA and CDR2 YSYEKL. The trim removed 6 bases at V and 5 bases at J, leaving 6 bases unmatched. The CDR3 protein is CASRRQGVTEAFF. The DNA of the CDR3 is TGCGCCAGCAGACGACAGGGCGTAACTGAAGCTTTCTTT.

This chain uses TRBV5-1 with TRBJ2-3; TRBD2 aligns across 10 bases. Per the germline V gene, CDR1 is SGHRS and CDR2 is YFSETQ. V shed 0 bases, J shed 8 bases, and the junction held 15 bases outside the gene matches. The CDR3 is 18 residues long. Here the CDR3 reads CASSLAAGTSAPSATQYF. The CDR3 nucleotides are TGCGCCAGCAGCTTGGCCGCCGGGACTAGCGCCCCGTCCGCTACGCAGTATTTT.

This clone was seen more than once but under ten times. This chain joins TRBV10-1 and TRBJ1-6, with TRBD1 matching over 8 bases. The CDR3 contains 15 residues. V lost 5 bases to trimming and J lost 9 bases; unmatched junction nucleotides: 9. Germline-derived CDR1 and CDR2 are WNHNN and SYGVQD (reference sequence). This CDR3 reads CASSTRGRSGSPLHF. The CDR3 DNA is TGCGCCAGCAGTACCAGGGGGCGGTCGGGTTCACCCCTCCACTTT.

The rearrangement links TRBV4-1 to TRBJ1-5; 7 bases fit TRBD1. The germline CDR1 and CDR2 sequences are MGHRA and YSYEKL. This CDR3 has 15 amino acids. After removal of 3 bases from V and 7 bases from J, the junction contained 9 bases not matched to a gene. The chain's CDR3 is CASSQDDRAIQPQHF. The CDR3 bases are TGCGCCAGCAGCCAGGACGACAGGGCGATACAGCCCCAGCATTTT.

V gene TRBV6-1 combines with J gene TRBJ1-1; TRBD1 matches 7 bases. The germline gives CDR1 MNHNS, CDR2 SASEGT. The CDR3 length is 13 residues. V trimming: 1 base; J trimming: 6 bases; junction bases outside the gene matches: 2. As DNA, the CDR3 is TGTGCCAGCAGTGAAGGACAGGGCCCTGAAGCTTTCTTT. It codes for CASSEGQGPEAFF.

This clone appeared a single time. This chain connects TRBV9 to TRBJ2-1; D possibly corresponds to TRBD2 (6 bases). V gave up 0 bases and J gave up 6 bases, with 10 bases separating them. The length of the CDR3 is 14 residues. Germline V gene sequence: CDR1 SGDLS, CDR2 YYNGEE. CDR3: CASSVEAGGNEQFF. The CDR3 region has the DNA TGTGCCAGCAGCGTAGAAGCGGGTGGCAATGAGCAGTTCTTC.

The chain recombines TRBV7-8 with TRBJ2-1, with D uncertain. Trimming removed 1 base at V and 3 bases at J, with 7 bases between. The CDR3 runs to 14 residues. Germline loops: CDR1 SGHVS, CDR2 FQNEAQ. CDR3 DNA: TGTGCCAGCAGCTTAGATCCCAGCTACAATGAGCAGTTCTTC. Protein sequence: CASSLDPSYNEQFF.

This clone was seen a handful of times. CDR3 amino acids: CASSLVGSAEQYF. DNA for the CDR3: TGCGCCAGCAGCCTCGTGGGCTCCGCCGAGCAGTACTTC. This chain connects TRBV4-3 to TRBJ2-7; D ambiguous. Trimming shortened V by 4 bases and J by 6 bases, and 13 bases separated the two germline ends. Germline-derived CDR1 and CDR2 are LGHNA and YSLEER. This CDR3 has 13 residues.

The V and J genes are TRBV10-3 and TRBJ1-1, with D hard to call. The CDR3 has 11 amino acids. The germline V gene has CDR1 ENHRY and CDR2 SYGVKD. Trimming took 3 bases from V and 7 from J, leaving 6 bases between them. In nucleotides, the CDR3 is TGTGCCATCAGTGAAACGGGTGAAGCTTTCTTT. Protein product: CAISETGEAFF.

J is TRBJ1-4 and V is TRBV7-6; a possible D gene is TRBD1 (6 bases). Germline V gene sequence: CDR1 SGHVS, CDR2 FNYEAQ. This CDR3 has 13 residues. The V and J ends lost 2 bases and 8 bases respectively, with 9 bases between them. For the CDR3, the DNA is TGTGCCAGCAGCTTAAACAGGGTGGAAAAACTGTTTTTT. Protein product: CASSLNRVEKLFF.

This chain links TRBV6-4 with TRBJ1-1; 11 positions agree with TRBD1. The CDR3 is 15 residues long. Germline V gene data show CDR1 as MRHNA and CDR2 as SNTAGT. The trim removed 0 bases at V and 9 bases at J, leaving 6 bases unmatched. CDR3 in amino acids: CASSDSPGTGGKAFF. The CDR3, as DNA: TGTGCCAGCAGTGACTCCCCCGGGACAGGGGGAAAAGCTTTCTTT.

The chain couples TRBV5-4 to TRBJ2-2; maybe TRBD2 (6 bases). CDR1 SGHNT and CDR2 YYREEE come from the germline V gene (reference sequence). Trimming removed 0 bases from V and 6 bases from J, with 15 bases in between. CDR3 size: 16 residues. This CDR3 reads CASSLVVSGRPGELFF. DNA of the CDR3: TGTGCCAGCAGCTTGGTAGTGTCAGGGAGGCCCGGGGAGCTGTTTTTT.

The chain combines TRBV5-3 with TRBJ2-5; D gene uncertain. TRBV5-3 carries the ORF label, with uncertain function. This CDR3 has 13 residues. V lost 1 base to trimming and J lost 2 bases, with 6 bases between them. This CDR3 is CARSLYIQETQYF. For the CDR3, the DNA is TGTGCCAGAAGCTTGTACATTCAAGAGACCCAGTACTTC.

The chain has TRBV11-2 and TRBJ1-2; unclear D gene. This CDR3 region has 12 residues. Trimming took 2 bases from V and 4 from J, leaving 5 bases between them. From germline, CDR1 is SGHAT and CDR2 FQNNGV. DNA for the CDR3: TGTGCCAGCAGCTTATACACCTATGGCTACACCTTC. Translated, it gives CASSLYTYGYTF.

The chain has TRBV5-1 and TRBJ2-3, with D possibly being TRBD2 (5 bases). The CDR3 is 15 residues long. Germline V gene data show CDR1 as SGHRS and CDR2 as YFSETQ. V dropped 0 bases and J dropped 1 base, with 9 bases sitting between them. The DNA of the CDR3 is TGCGCCAGCAGCTTGGGAGTCGGGGGCACAGATACGCAGTATTTT. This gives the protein CASSLGVGGTDTQYF.